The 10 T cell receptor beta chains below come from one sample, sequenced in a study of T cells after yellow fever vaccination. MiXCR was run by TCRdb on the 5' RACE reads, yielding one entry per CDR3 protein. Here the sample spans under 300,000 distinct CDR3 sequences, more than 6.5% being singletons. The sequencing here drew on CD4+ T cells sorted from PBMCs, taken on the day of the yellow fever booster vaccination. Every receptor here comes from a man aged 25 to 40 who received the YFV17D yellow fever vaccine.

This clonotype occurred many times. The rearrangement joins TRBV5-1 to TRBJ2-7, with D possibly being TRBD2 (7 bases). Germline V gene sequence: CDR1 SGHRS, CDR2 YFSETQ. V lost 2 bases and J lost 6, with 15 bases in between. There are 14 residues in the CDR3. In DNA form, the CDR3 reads TGCGCCAGCAGCTTAGGGGGGGCGCCCCGCGAGCAGTACTTC. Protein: CASSLGGAPREQYF.

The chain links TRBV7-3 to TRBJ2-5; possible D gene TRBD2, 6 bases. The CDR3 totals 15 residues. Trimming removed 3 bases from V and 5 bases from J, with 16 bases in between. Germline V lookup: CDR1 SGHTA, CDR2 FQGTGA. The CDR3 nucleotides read TGTGCCAGCAGCTTCGGGGGTACCCGAGGGGAGACCCAGTACTTC. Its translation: CASSFGGTRGETQYF.

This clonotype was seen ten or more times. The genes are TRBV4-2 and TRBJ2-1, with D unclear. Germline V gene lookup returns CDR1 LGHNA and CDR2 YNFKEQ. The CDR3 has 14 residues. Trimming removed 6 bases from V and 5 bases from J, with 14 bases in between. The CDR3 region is CASSHDRANNEQFF. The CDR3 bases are TGTGCCAGCAGTCATGATCGGGCCAACAATGAGCAGTTCTTC.

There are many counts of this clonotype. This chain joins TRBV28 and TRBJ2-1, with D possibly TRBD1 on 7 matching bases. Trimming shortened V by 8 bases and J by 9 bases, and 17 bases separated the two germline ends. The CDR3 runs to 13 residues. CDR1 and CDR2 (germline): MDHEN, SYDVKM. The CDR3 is CASGTGAGTEQFF. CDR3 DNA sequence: TGTGCCAGCGGAACAGGGGCGGGAACTGAGCAGTTCTTC. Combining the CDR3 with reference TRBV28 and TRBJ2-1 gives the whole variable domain DVKVTQSSRYLVKRTGEKVFLECVQDMDHENMFWYRQDPGLGLRLIYFSYDVKMKEKGDIPEGYSVSREKKERFSLILESASTNQTSMYLCASGTGAGTEQFFGPGTRLTVL.

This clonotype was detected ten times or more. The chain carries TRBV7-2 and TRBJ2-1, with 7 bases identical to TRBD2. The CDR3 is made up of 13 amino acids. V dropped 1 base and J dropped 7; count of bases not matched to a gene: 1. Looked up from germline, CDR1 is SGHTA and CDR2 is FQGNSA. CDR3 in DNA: TGTGCCAGCAGCTTAGGAGCGGGGAATGAGCAGTTCTTC. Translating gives CASSLGAGNEQFF. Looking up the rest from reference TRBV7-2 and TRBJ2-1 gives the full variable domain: GAGVSQSPSNKVTEKGKDVELRCDPISGHTALYWYRQSLGQGLEFLIYFQGNSAPDKSGLPSDRFSAERTGGSVSTLTIQRTQQEDSAVYLCASSLGAGNEQFFGPGTRLTVL.

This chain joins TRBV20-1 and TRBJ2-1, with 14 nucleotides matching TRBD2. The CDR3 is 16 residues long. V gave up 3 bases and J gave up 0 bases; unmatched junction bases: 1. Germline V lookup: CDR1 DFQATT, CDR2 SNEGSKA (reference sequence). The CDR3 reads CSASGTSGSSYNEQFF. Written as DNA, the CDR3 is TGCAGTGCTAGCGGGACTAGCGGGAGCTCCTACAATGAGCAGTTCTTC.

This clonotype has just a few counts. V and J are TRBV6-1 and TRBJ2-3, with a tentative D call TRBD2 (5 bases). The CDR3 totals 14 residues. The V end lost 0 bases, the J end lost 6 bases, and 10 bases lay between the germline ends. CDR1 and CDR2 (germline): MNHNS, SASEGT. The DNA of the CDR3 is TGTGCCAGCAGTGAAGCGCTCTCGGGGGATACGCAGTATTTT. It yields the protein CASSEALSGDTQYF.

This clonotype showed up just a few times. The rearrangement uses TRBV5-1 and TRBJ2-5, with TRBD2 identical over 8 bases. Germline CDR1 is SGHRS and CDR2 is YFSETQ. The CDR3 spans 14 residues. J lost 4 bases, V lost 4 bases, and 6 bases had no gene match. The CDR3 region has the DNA TGCGCCAGCAGCCCGGGACTAGGAACAGAGACCCAGTACTTC. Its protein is CASSPGLGTETQYF.

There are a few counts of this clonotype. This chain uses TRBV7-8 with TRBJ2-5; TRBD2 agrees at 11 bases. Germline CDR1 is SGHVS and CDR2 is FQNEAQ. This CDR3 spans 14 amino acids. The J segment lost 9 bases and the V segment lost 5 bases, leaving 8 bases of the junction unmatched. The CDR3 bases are TGTGCCAGCAGCAAACTAGCGGGAGTTTTGGCCCAGTACTTC. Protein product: CASSKLAGVLAQYF.

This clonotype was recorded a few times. This CDR3 is CASSLGSGANTGELFF. The CDR3 nucleotides are TGTGCCAGCAGCTTAGGAAGCGGGGCAAACACCGGGGAGCTGTTTTTT. V usage is TRBV7-6 and J usage is TRBJ2-2, with 7 bases that match TRBD2. This CDR3 is built from 16 residues. Germline V CDR1 and CDR2: SGHVS, FNYEAQ. J lost 2 bases, V lost 1 base, and 4 bases had no gene match.